A single sample gave rise to the 20 T cell receptor beta chains below, sequenced in a study of T-cell memory formation after mild COVID-19. MiXCR was run by TCRdb on the 5' RACE reads, yielding one entry per CDR3 protein. The sample shows under 400,000 distinct CDR3 sequences, more than 20% of them seen only once. The sequencing input was PBMCs or a T cell subset sorted from them (not recorded which). The source of these receptors is an adult woman who had mild COVID-19 (a few samples of this study predate the infection). Cell type and time point are not known.

This clonotype occurred a few times. The chain links TRBV6-5 to TRBJ2-7; tentatively, D is TRBD1 or TRBD2 (5 bases each). CDR3 length: 14 residues. Trimming cost V 6 bases and J 2 bases, with 14 bases left between them. Germline V CDR1 and CDR2: MNHEY, SVGAGI. DNA of the CDR3: TGTGCCAGCAGCACCGGGGCCAGAACCTACGAGCAGTACTTC. It translates to CASSTGARTYEQYF.

The chain couples TRBV3-1 to TRBJ2-5; 9 bases line up with TRBD1. V shed 2 bases, J shed 4 bases, and the junction held 2 bases outside the gene matches. Germline V gene sequence: CDR1 LGHDT, CDR2 YNNKEL (reference sequence). The CDR3 length is 14 residues. CDR3: CASSQTGGLETQYF. CDR3 DNA sequence: TGTGCCAGCAGCCAAACAGGGGGCTTAGAGACCCAGTACTTC.

The V gene is TRBV15, the J gene TRBJ1-5; unclear D gene. Trimming stripped 0 bases from V and 0 bases from J, with 6 bases between. The V gene's germline CDR1 is LNHNV and CDR2 YYDKDF (reference sequence). The CDR3 contains 15 residues. This CDR3 is CATSRDGSSNQPQHF. The DNA of the CDR3 is TGTGCCACCAGCAGAGATGGGAGTAGCAATCAGCCCCAGCATTTT.

This clonotype has more than one count but fewer than ten. The rearrangement joins TRBV20-1 to TRBJ1-1; D remains ambiguous. Deletions cut 3 bases from V and 3 bases from J, with 17 bases between. Germline V gives CDR1 DFQATT, CDR2 SNEGSKA (reference sequence). The CDR3 sequence is 15 residues long. The CDR3: CSARSDRREDTEAFF. The CDR3 region has the DNA TGCAGTGCTAGGTCCGATCGAAGGGAGGACACTGAAGCTTTCTTT.

Only a few counts were recorded for this clonotype. This chain connects TRBV18 to TRBJ2-3; D remains unclear. The V gene's germline CDR1 is KGHSH and CDR2 LQKENI. The germline V and J ends were trimmed by 1 base and 2 bases, with 7 bases remaining between them. The CDR3 extends over 14 amino acids. This chain's CDR3 is CASSPLQVTDTQYF. CDR3 coding DNA: TGTGCCAGCTCACCACTCCAGGTCACAGATACGCAGTATTTT.

This clonotype was counted a few times. The chain carries TRBV12-3 or TRBV12-4 and TRBJ2-5; D not certain. The CDR3 is made up of 13 amino acids. V shed 3 bases and J shed 0 bases, with 5 bases lying between them. CDR3 protein: CASSFSHQETQYF. The CDR3 DNA sequence: TGTGCCAGCAGTTTTAGTCACCAAGAGACCCAGTACTTC.

The genes are TRBV18 and TRBJ2-6; no clear D gene. The V gene's germline CDR1 is KGHSH and CDR2 LQKENI. V shed 1 base and J shed 0 bases, with 7 bases lying between them. This CDR3 contains 16 residues. The DNA for the CDR3 is TGTGCCAGCTCACCACTGGACCTCTCTGGGGCCAACGTCCTGACTTTC. Translating it yields CASSPLDLSGANVLTF.

This clonotype turned up a few times. This sequence joins TRBV20-1 and TRBJ2-3; 9 positions agree with TRBD2. The CDR3 length is 16 residues. V was pared by 3 bases and J by 2 bases, with 9 bases of the junction left unmatched. Germline CDR1 reads DFQATT; CDR2 reads SNEGSKA (reference sequence). CDR3 DNA sequence: TGCAGTGCTAGGTCCGCGGCGGGAGGGATCACAGATACGCAGTATTTT. Its protein is CSARSAAGGITDTQYF.

This clonotype was recorded a few times. The germline gene is not matched at one end of the junction; a read error may be the cause. The chain employs TRBV9 and TRBJ2-3; the D gene is possibly TRBD2 (5 bases). Per germline, CDR1 SGDLS and CDR2 YYNGEE. The CDR3 runs to 15 residues. CDR3 region: CASSAGIHSTDTQYF. In DNA, the CDR3 is TGTGCCAGCAGCGCCGGGATCCATAGCACGGATACGCAGTATTTT.

By share, this clonotype ranks as medium-sized. V is TRBV7-9 and J is TRBJ2-7; D tentatively reads TRBD1 or TRBD2 (5 bases each). With 11 bases removed from V and 4 bases from J, the gap between germline ends came to 12 bases. The length of the CDR3 is 11 residues. Germline assignment: CDR1 SEHNR and CDR2 FQNEAQ (reference sequence). The CDR3 DNA reads TGTGCCTCCGGGACGGTTTACGAGCAGTACTTC. This gives the protein CASGTVYEQYF.

The rearrangement uses TRBV30 and TRBJ1-2; D is possibly TRBD1 (6 bases). Trimming cost V 0 bases and J 7 bases, with 12 bases left between them. The CDR3 totals 13 residues. CDR1 is GTSNPN and CDR2 is SVGIG in the germline V gene (reference sequence). This chain's CDR3 is CAWSVGGGSGYTF. The CDR3 DNA sequence: TGTGCCTGGAGTGTAGGAGGGGGGTCTGGCTACACCTTC.

The chain employs TRBV9 and TRBJ2-5; 8 bases are a match to TRBD2. Germline assignment: CDR1 SGDLS and CDR2 YYNGEE. Losses at the gene ends were 6 bases for V and 5 bases for J; bases not matched to a gene: 9. The CDR3 runs to 14 residues. Here the CDR3 reads CASNPSGSVETQYF. CDR3 nucleotides: TGTGCCAGCAACCCCAGCGGGAGTGTGGAGACCCAGTACTTC.

V usage is TRBV10-3 and J usage is TRBJ2-3; the match to TRBD1 covers 10 bases. Germline values: CDR1 ENHRY, CDR2 SYGVKD. The CDR3 runs to 16 residues. The J segment lost 2 bases and the V segment lost 0 bases, leaving 2 bases of the junction unmatched. CDR3 nucleotides: TGTGCCATCAGTGAGTCCGGGACAGGGGTCACAGATACGCAGTATTTT. This sequence encodes CAISESGTGVTDTQYF.

The chain carries TRBV20-1 and TRBJ2-3; D is tentatively TRBD1 or TRBD2 (5 bases each). V lost 5 bases and J lost 6, with 27 bases in between. The CDR3 spans 17 residues. Germline CDR1 DFQATT, CDR2 SNEGSKA (reference sequence). CDR3 protein: CSAGGKAAGNLGDTQYF. The CDR3 region has the DNA TGCAGTGCTGGGGGAAAAGCTGCCGGTAACTTGGGGGATACGCAGTATTTT.

V is TRBV29-1 and J is TRBJ2-7; 9 nucleotides align to TRBD1. Losses at the gene ends were 7 bases for V and 7 bases for J; bases not matched to a gene: 14. The CDR3 runs to 14 residues. Germline lookup yields CDR1 SQVTM and CDR2 ANQGSEA. The CDR3 DNA is TGCAGCGCCGGGGGACAGGGTGGTTTCAGAGAGCAGTACTTC. Amino acids: CSAGGQGGFREQYF.

Notes on this clonotype: A much bigger clone sits one base away, suggesting this may be a read error. V usage is TRBV29-1 and J usage is TRBJ1-2, with a weak D call TRBD1 (6 bases). This CDR3 spans 13 amino acids. CDR1 and CDR2 from the germline V gene are SQVTM and ANQGSEA. CDR3 coding DNA: TGCTGCGTTGCGCAGGGGAGAGACTATGGCTACACCTTC. Amino acid sequence: CCVAQGRDYGYTF.

CDR3 residues: CASSSFSGQANEKLFF. Written as DNA, the CDR3 is TGTGCCAGCAGTTCGTTTTCGGGACAGGCGAATGAAAAACTGTTTTTT. V and J are TRBV12-3 or TRBV12-4 and TRBJ1-4; TRBD1 aligns across 8 bases. This CDR3 contains 16 residues. Unmatched junction bases numbered 9, after V lost 4 bases and J lost 5 bases.

The chain recombines TRBV29-1 with TRBJ1-2; 9 positions agree with TRBD1. The length of the CDR3 is 14 residues. The ends lost 6 bases at V and 2 bases at J; junction bases unmatched: 7. From germline, CDR1 is SQVTM and CDR2 ANQGSEA. The CDR3 coding sequence is TGCAGCGTCCCCAACGGACAGGGGAACTATGGCTACACCTTC. Protein product: CSVPNGQGNYGYTF.

The chain employs TRBV7-2 and TRBJ2-5, with 8 bases matching TRBD1. CDR1 and CDR2 (germline): SGHTA, FQGNSA. The CDR3 is made up of 16 amino acids. Trimming cost V 5 bases and J 7 bases; bases outside gene matches: 15. The DNA of the CDR3 is TGTGCCAGCAGCAAAGAACCGACAGGGGCGGCGGGGACCCAGTACTTC. Translating gives CASSKEPTGAAGTQYF.

The V call is TRBV2, the J call TRBJ2-5; tentative D call: TRBD1 (7 bases). V shed 6 bases and J shed 5 bases, with 16 bases lying between them. This CDR3 spans 14 amino acids. Germline V lookup: CDR1 SNHLY, CDR2 FYNNEI. In nucleotides, the CDR3 is TGTGCCAGCAGCGGGGGACAGCCAGGGGAGACCCAGTACTTC. Residues: CASSGGQPGETQYF.